Listed below are T cell receptor beta chains from one sample, sequenced in a study of blood T cell repertoires in COVID-19. Clones were read by immunoSEQ multiplex PCR, and TCRdb kept only the in-frame ones, dropping some. The table includes about 54,000 clones, around nine tenths detected once. Sequenced: peripheral blood. All receptors derive from a human donor in a cohort sampled during active COVID-19. Each CDR3 is given with its conserved first and last residue. Fields, in order: clone size, V gene, J gene, D gene, CDR3 protein, CDR3 DNA. D genes are given only for firm matches. Part of the rows lack a size; the others show once, few, many or a class for expanded clones.

clone_size: NA
v_call: TRBV7-9
j_call: TRBJ2-2
d_call: NA
cdr3_aa: CASSPEGGSNTGELFF
cdr3_nt: TGTGCCAGCAGCCCCGAGGGTGGATCGAACACCGGGGAGCTGTTTTTT

clone_size: NA
v_call: TRBV3-1/TRBV3-2
j_call: TRBJ1-2
d_call: NA
cdr3_aa: CASSQVGQANYGYTF
cdr3_nt: TGTGCCAGCAGCCAAGTTGGGCAGGCAAACTATGGCTACACCTTC

clone_size: NA
v_call: TRBV5-4
j_call: TRBJ1-3
d_call: NA
cdr3_aa: CASSLMGSKSGNTIYF
cdr3_nt: TGTGCCAGCAGCTTGATGGGGAGTAAATCTGGAAACACCATATATTTT

clone_size: NA
v_call: TRBV3-1/TRBV3-2
j_call: TRBJ2-1
d_call: NA
cdr3_aa: CASSQRTQVYNEQFF
cdr3_nt: TGTGCCAGCAGCCAACGGACTCAAGTCTACAATGAGCAGTTCTTC

clone_size: NA
v_call: TRBV7-2
j_call: TRBJ2-7
d_call: NA
cdr3_aa: CASSLGGGPNYEQYF
cdr3_nt: TGTGCCAGCAGCTTAGGCGGGGGCCCTAACTACGAGCAGTACTTC

clone_size: NA
v_call: TRBV2
j_call: TRBJ2-1
d_call: TRBD1
cdr3_aa: CASTRTGSYNEQFF
cdr3_nt: TGTGCCAGCACCCGGACAGGCTCCTACAATGAGCAGTTCTTC

clone_size: NA
v_call: TRBV24-1
j_call: TRBJ1-5
d_call: NA
cdr3_aa: CATSDFFSACKPQHF
cdr3_nt: TGTGCCACCAGTGATTTCTTTTCCGCGTGTAAGCCCCAGCATTTT

clone_size: few
v_call: TRBV15
j_call: TRBJ1-5
d_call: NA
cdr3_aa: CATSRAGVWRNQPQHF
cdr3_nt: TGTGCCACCAGCAGAGCGGGTGTTTGGCGCAATCAGCCCCAGCATTTT

clone_size: NA
v_call: TRBV11-2
j_call: TRBJ1-6
d_call: TRBD1
cdr3_aa: CASRATGGNSPLHF
cdr3_nt: TGTGCCAGCAGGGCTACAGGGGGAAATTCACCCCTCCACTTT

clone_size: NA
v_call: TRBV30
j_call: TRBJ2-7
d_call: NA
cdr3_aa: CAWSVNIQSYEQYF
cdr3_nt: TGTGCCTGGAGTGTTAACATCCAGTCCTACGAGCAGTACTTC

clone_size: NA
v_call: TRBV12-3/TRBV12-4
j_call: TRBJ2-7
d_call: NA
cdr3_aa: CASSLNRVGEQYF
cdr3_nt: TGTGCCAGCAGTTTGAACAGGGTTGGCGAGCAGTACTTC

clone_size: NA
v_call: TRBV18
j_call: TRBJ2-3
d_call: NA
cdr3_aa: CASSPPTLTDTQYF
cdr3_nt: TGTGCCAGCTCACCACCGACACTCACAGATACGCAGTATTTT

clone_size: NA
v_call: TRBV30
j_call: TRBJ2-3
d_call: TRBD2
cdr3_aa: CASSSGREGTQYF
cdr3_nt: TGTGCCTCATCTAGCGGGAGGGAAGGTACGCAGTATTTT

clone_size: NA
v_call: TRBV7-3
j_call: TRBJ2-1
d_call: NA
cdr3_aa: CASSPDSARIGEQFF
cdr3_nt: TGTGCCAGCAGCCCCGACTCCGCAAGGATAGGTGAGCAGTTCTTC

clone_size: NA
v_call: TRBV30
j_call: TRBJ1-5
d_call: NA
cdr3_aa: CAWSVGDRQPQHF
cdr3_nt: TGTGCCTGGAGTGTAGGGGATCGTCAGCCCCAGCATTTT

clone_size: NA
v_call: TRBV5-4
j_call: TRBJ2-7
d_call: TRBD2
cdr3_aa: CASSSGLAGGLGEQYF
cdr3_nt: TGTGCCAGCAGCTCCGGACTAGCGGGAGGTCTAGGGGAGCAGTACTTC

clone_size: NA
v_call: TRBV5-6
j_call: TRBJ2-1
d_call: TRBD1
cdr3_aa: CASSGGQGAPYNEQFF
cdr3_nt: TGTGCCAGCAGCGGCGGACAGGGGGCTCCTTACAATGAGCAGTTCTTC

clone_size: NA
v_call: TRBV19
j_call: TRBJ1-1
d_call: NA
cdr3_aa: CASRPQPRRNTEAFF
cdr3_nt: TGTGCCAGTAGGCCCCAACCTAGGAGGAACACTGAAGCTTTCTTT

clone_size: NA
v_call: TRBV7-2
j_call: TRBJ2-2
d_call: NA
cdr3_aa: CASSPQGRNTGELFF
cdr3_nt: TGTGCCAGCAGCCCCCAGGGGCGGAACACCGGGGAGCTGTTTTTT

clone_size: NA
v_call: TRBV6-1
j_call: TRBJ2-4
d_call: TRBD1
cdr3_aa: CASSDRGQEQKNIQYF
cdr3_nt: TGTGCCAGCAGTGACCGCGGACAGGAGCAGAAAAACATTCAGTACTTC

clone_size: NA
v_call: TRBV2
j_call: TRBJ1-1
d_call: NA
cdr3_aa: CASSYTYSGLGTEAFF
cdr3_nt: TGTGCCAGCTCATATACGTACTCAGGGTTGGGCACTGAAGCTTTCTTT

clone_size: medium-sized
v_call: TRBV6-5
j_call: TRBJ2-7
d_call: TRBD1
cdr3_aa: CASHQRDRDYEQYF
cdr3_nt: TGTGCCAGCCATCAGAGGGACAGGGACTACGAGCAGTACTTC

clone_size: NA
v_call: TRBV2
j_call: TRBJ2-7
d_call: NA
cdr3_aa: CASRSGPTTTQYF
cdr3_nt: TGTGCCAGCAGGTCTGGCCCCACTACGACGCAGTACTTC

clone_size: NA
v_call: TRBV6-1
j_call: TRBJ2-2
d_call: NA
cdr3_aa: CASSEQVVGATGELFF
cdr3_nt: TGTGCCAGCAGTGAACAAGTTGTAGGGGCCACCGGGGAGCTGTTTTTT

clone_size: NA
v_call: TRBV19
j_call: TRBJ1-5
d_call: NA
cdr3_aa: CASDRSGDQPQHF
cdr3_nt: TGTGCCAGTGACAGATCGGGTGATCAGCCCCAGCATTTT

clone_size: NA
v_call: TRBV18
j_call: TRBJ1-2
d_call: TRBD1
cdr3_aa: CASSPRTGEYGYTF
cdr3_nt: TGTGCCAGCTCCCCACGGACAGGGGAATATGGCTACACCTTC

clone_size: NA
v_call: TRBV11-2
j_call: TRBJ2-5
d_call: NA
cdr3_aa: CASSFRGGGETQYF
cdr3_nt: TGTGCCAGCAGCTTTCGGGGTGGGGGGGAGACCCAGTACTTC

clone_size: NA
v_call: TRBV19
j_call: TRBJ1-6
d_call: TRBD1
cdr3_aa: CASDRGEGSPLHF
cdr3_nt: TGTGCCAGTGACAGGGGCGAGGGATCACCCCTCCACTTT

clone_size: NA
v_call: TRBV3-1/TRBV3-2
j_call: TRBJ2-2
d_call: NA
cdr3_aa: CASSQGGRGINTGELFF
cdr3_nt: TGTGCCAGCAGCCAAGGGGGTCGAGGGATTAACACCGGGGAGCTGTTTTTT

clone_size: NA
v_call: TRBV27
j_call: TRBJ2-2
d_call: NA
cdr3_aa: CASSLYLGSRELFF
cdr3_nt: TGTGCCAGCAGTTTATATTTGGGCTCCAGGGAGCTGTTTTTT

clone_size: NA
v_call: TRBV3-1/TRBV3-2
j_call: TRBJ2-3
d_call: TRBD2
cdr3_aa: CASSGGLADFTDTQYF
cdr3_nt: TGTGCCAGCAGCGGGGGACTAGCGGACTTCACAGATACGCAGTATTTT

clone_size: NA
v_call: TRBV10-3
j_call: TRBJ2-3
d_call: TRBD2
cdr3_aa: CAISAGGPGDTQYF
cdr3_nt: TGTGCCATCAGTGCGGGAGGTCCAGGGGATACGCAGTATTTT

clone_size: NA
v_call: TRBV7-3
j_call: TRBJ2-3
d_call: NA
cdr3_aa: CASSLGASDTQYF
cdr3_nt: TGTGCCAGCAGCCTAGGGGCCTCGGATACGCAGTATTTT

clone_size: NA
v_call: TRBV24-1
j_call: TRBJ1-5
d_call: NA
cdr3_aa: CATSDGLQPQHF
cdr3_nt: TGTGCCACCAGTGATGGGCTCCAGCCCCAGCATTTT

clone_size: NA
v_call: TRBV29-1
j_call: TRBJ1-1
d_call: NA
cdr3_aa: CSVGPGLLNTEAFF
cdr3_nt: TGCAGCGTTGGACCCGGACTGCTGAACACTGAAGCTTTCTTT

clone_size: NA
v_call: TRBV2
j_call: TRBJ2-7
d_call: TRBD2
cdr3_aa: CASSRLAGTGEQYF
cdr3_nt: TGTGCCAGCAGTCGACTAGCGGGAACGGGCGAGCAGTACTTC

clone_size: once
v_call: TRBV6-5
j_call: TRBJ2-7
d_call: TRBD2
cdr3_aa: CASSYSQTSGIYEQYF
cdr3_nt: TGTGCCAGCAGTTACTCGCAAACTAGCGGGATCTACGAGCAGTACTTC

clone_size: NA
v_call: TRBV5-4
j_call: TRBJ1-6
d_call: NA
cdr3_aa: CASSPTQGFNSPLHF
cdr3_nt: TGTGCCAGCAGCCCTACACAGGGTTTTAATTCACCCCTCCACTTT

clone_size: NA
v_call: TRBV4-3
j_call: TRBJ1-5
d_call: NA
cdr3_aa: CASSQGLDQPQHF
cdr3_nt: TGCGCCAGCAGCCAAGGGCTGGATCAGCCCCAGCATTTT

clone_size: NA
v_call: TRBV24-1
j_call: TRBJ1-2
d_call: NA
cdr3_aa: CATSDPKLGARGGYGYTF
cdr3_nt: TGTGCCACCAGTGATCCGAAACTAGGGGCCAGGGGTGGCTATGGCTACACCTTC

clone_size: NA
v_call: TRBV14
j_call: TRBJ2-5
d_call: NA
cdr3_aa: CASSPNTGRARPQYF
cdr3_nt: TGTGCCAGCAGCCCTAACACGGGCAGGGCGAGGCCCCAGTACTTC

clone_size: NA
v_call: TRBV5-1
j_call: TRBJ1-2
d_call: NA
cdr3_aa: CASSLARVPQTRGYTF
cdr3_nt: TGCGCCAGCAGCTTGGCCCGGGTCCCCCAAACACGGGGCTACACCTTC

clone_size: NA
v_call: TRBV3-1/TRBV3-2
j_call: TRBJ1-6
d_call: NA
cdr3_aa: CASSPRVRNSPLHF
cdr3_nt: TGTGCCAGCAGCCCCAGGGTCCGGAATTCACCCCTCCACTTT

clone_size: NA
v_call: TRBV10-2
j_call: TRBJ2-4
d_call: TRBD2
cdr3_aa: CASRVLAGPKNIQYF
cdr3_nt: TGCGCCAGCAGGGTGCTAGCGGGACCCAAAAACATTCAGTACTTC

clone_size: NA
v_call: TRBV6-5
j_call: TRBJ1-5
d_call: NA
cdr3_aa: CASTADKSQPQHF
cdr3_nt: TGTGCCAGCACGGCGGACAAATCTCAGCCCCAGCATTTT

clone_size: NA
v_call: TRBV19
j_call: TRBJ2-1
d_call: NA
cdr3_aa: CASSVGMADEQFF
cdr3_nt: TGTGCCAGTAGTGTAGGGATGGCGGATGAGCAGTTCTTC

clone_size: NA
v_call: TRBV7-9
j_call: TRBJ2-2
d_call: TRBD1
cdr3_aa: CASSPGTGITGELFF
cdr3_nt: TGTGCCAGCAGTCCCGGGACAGGTATTACCGGGGAGCTGTTTTTT

clone_size: NA
v_call: TRBV5-8
j_call: TRBJ2-1
d_call: NA
cdr3_aa: CASSTGRGEQFF
cdr3_nt: TGTGCCAGCAGCACCGGAAGGGGTGAGCAGTTCTTC

clone_size: NA
v_call: TRBV4-1
j_call: TRBJ2-2
d_call: TRBD2
cdr3_aa: CASSPLAGEGTGELFF
cdr3_nt: TGCGCCAGCAGCCCGCTAGCGGGAGAGGGCACCGGGGAGCTGTTTTTT

clone_size: once
v_call: TRBV15
j_call: TRBJ2-5
d_call: TRBD1
cdr3_aa: CATGPLTGVQYF
cdr3_nt: TGTGCCACCGGGCCGCTAACAGGGGTCCAGTACTTC

clone_size: once
v_call: TRBV7-3
j_call: TRBJ2-2
d_call: NA
cdr3_aa: CASRLGGEGTGELFF
cdr3_nt: TGTGCCAGCAGGCTAGGGGGAGAAGGGACCGGGGAGCTGTTTTTT

clone_size: NA
v_call: TRBV12-3/TRBV12-4
j_call: TRBJ1-2
d_call: NA
cdr3_aa: CASSWGGTPWF
cdr3_nt: TGTGCCAGCTCCTGGGGAGGTACCCCCTGGTTC

clone_size: NA
v_call: TRBV20-1
j_call: TRBJ2-7
d_call: NA
cdr3_aa: CSASPLPYEQYF
cdr3_nt: TGCAGTGCTAGTCCCCTTCCCTACGAGCAGTACTTC